Below, 6 T cell receptor beta chains from the same sample are listed, as sequenced in a study of human CD8 memory T cell subsets (TCRdb year 2020). TCRdb lists the instrument as NextSeq 550. A Human TCR Profiling Kit was used to prepare UMI-labeled 5' RACE TCRbeta libraries. TCRdb reanalyzed the reads, keeping one entry per CDR3 protein sequence and omitting DNA. The sample's table covers about 6,200 distinct CDR3 sequences. In total, the top ten clones hold roughly 33% of the sample. The source material was CD8+ effector memory T cells (TEM) sorted from PBMCs. This specimen's cell subset or site label, per the study, means: effector memory CD8 T cells, CCR7- CD45RO+ CD95+. The receptors shown here come from a human donor in good health.

V and J are TRBV19 and TRBJ2-1. This CDR3 has 14 amino acids. Germline CDR1 and CDR2: LNHDA and SQIVND (reference sequence). This CDR3 reads CASSISWYYNEQFF.

The chain combines TRBV6-2 or TRBV6-3 with TRBJ2-1; checking the TCRdb D call of TRBD2 is not possible without DNA. Germline V lookup: CDR1 MNHEY, CDR2 SVGEGT. This CDR3 comprises 16 residues. The CDR3 is CASSYSLAQVENEQFF.

This chain links TRBV5-6 with TRBJ2-7; no DNA is available, so the TRBD1 call from TCRdb remains unchecked. The CDR3 spans 14 residues. Germline CDR1 is SGHDT and CDR2 is YYEEEE. CDR3 sequence: CASSFGQGNDEQYF.

The V gene is TRBV6-2 or TRBV6-3, the J gene TRBJ1-2. The CDR3 runs 15 residues. Germline V lookup: CDR1 MNHEY, CDR2 SVGEGT. The CDR3 sequence: CASSYRPGYFYGYTF.

The gene calls are TRBV28 and TRBJ2-3. The CDR3 consists of 14 residues. Germline V gives CDR1 MDHEN, CDR2 SYDVKM. The chain's CDR3 is CASSLLSSTDTQYF.

The chain is built from TRBV9 and TRBJ1-5; TCRdb returns TRBD1, unconfirmable since there is no DNA. Germline CDR1 SGDLS, CDR2 YYNGEE. This CDR3 contains 16 residues. CDR3 protein: CASSAGTGAGNQPQHF.